These 19 T cell receptor beta chains share one sample of origin, sequenced in a study of human T cells and chemical hapten exposure. TCRdb used MiXCR to reprocess the RACE reads, holding one entry per CDR3 protein. The data show about 360,000 distinct CDR3 sequences, about 4.4% seen once. Described time point: patch test 1, 2 weeks after DPC sensitization. Treatment specified: therapeutic diphenylcyclopropenone sensitization with weekly scalp DPC. The sequencing here drew on whole blood, taken in connection with sensitization to the hapten diphenylcyclopropenone (DPC). Receptor source: a woman between 45 and 65 years old with alopecia areata. Some clones in this sample may be carry-over from other donors' samples.

Comment on this clonotype: One base away lies a much larger clone, so this may be a sequencing read error. The chain combines TRBV3-1 with TRBJ2-2; 15 bases fit TRBD2. The CDR3 spans 19 residues. In germline, CDR1 is LGHDT, CDR2 YNNKEL (reference sequence). J gave up 6 bases and V 4 bases, and 12 bases lay outside the gene matches. CDR3 DNA sequence: TGTGCCAGCAGCCTCCGAGGACTAGCGGGGGGGCTCAACGCCGGGGAGCTGTTTTTT. Translated, it gives CASSLRGLAGGLNAGELFF.

The rearrangement links TRBV4-3 to TRBJ2-7; no clear D. The germline V and J ends were trimmed by 4 bases and 2 bases, with 12 bases remaining between them. The germline CDR1 and CDR2 sequences are LGHNA and YSLEER. The length of the CDR3 is 14 residues. The CDR3 DNA follows: TGCGCCAGCAGCCGAGAAGTACAGACCTACGAGCAGTACTTC. Translation: CASSREVQTYEQYF.

The chain has TRBV7-2 and TRBJ1-1; D is undetermined. CDR3 length equals 13 residues. The V and J ends lost 2 bases and 4 bases respectively, with 8 bases between them. Germline V lookup: CDR1 SGHTA, CDR2 FQGNSA. This chain's CDR3 is CASSLQESTEAFF. The CDR3 nucleotides read TGTGCCAGCAGCTTACAGGAAAGCACTGAAGCTTTCTTT.

This clonotype was seen at least ten times. The rearrangement joins TRBV28 to TRBJ2-3, with D maybe TRBD1 (5 bases). Germline CDR1 is MDHEN and CDR2 is SYDVKM. The CDR3 is 16 residues long. V gave up 5 bases and J gave up 1 base, with 16 bases separating them. CDR3 sequence reads: CASSPARAHGTDTQYF. The CDR3 region has the DNA TGTGCCAGCAGTCCCGCCAGGGCGCACGGCACAGATACGCAGTATTTT. Variable domain in full (rest from reference TRBV28 and TRBJ2-3): DVKVTQSSRYLVKRTGEKVFLECVQDMDHENMFWYRQDPGLGLRLIYFSYDVKMKEKGDIPEGYSVSREKKERFSLILESASTNQTSMYLCASSPARAHGTDTQYFGPGTRLTVL.

V and J are TRBV20-1 and TRBJ2-3, with 10 bases aligning to TRBD2. This CDR3 is 15 amino acids long. V was pared by 1 base and J by 7 bases, with 8 bases of the junction left unmatched. Germline CDR1 is DFQATT and CDR2 is SNEGSKA (reference sequence). Written as DNA, the CDR3 is TGCAGTGCTAGAGGACTAGCGGGTACTGTAAATACGCAGTATTTT. Its protein is CSARGLAGTVNTQYF.

This clonotype showed up just once. The chain recombines TRBV7-2 with TRBJ1-5; D remains ambiguous. Germline CDR1 reads SGHTA; CDR2 reads FQGNSA. V lost 4 bases to trimming and J lost 5 bases, with 9 bases between them. The CDR3 loop spans 13 amino acids. CDR3 residues: CASSSGQYQPQHF. The CDR3 bases are TGTGCCAGCAGCTCGGGTCAGTATCAGCCCCAGCATTTT.

Many counts were recorded for this clonotype. The genes are TRBV27 and TRBJ2-3; unclear D gene. This CDR3 region has 16 residues. Germline V CDR1 and CDR2: MNHEY, SMNVEV (reference sequence). V lost 8 bases and J lost 6, with 24 bases in between. CDR3 nucleotide sequence: TGTGCCAGCCTCCCGAACTATCCCGACTTCCGGGATACGCAGTATTTT. Protein product: CASLPNYPDFRDTQYF.

The V gene is TRBV5-1, the J gene TRBJ2-7; weak D call: TRBD1 (6 bases). This CDR3 is 16 amino acids long. The V end was cut by 4 bases, the J end by 0 bases, with 17 bases between. Germline values: CDR1 SGHRS, CDR2 YFSETQ. CDR3 sequence: CASSPTPTGSSYEQYF. Written as DNA, the CDR3 is TGCGCCAGCAGCCCTACTCCGACAGGTAGCTCCTACGAGCAGTACTTC.

This clonotype was recorded a few times. This chain joins TRBV5-1 and TRBJ2-1, with 14 nucleotides matching TRBD2. This CDR3 comprises 18 residues. Germline V gives CDR1 SGHRS, CDR2 YFSETQ. V gave up 4 bases and J gave up 4 bases; unmatched junction bases: 10. The CDR3 DNA reads TGCGCCAGCAGCCCCGGGACTAGCGGGGGCCAGGGGTACAATGAGCAGTTCTTC. Protein product: CASSPGTSGGQGYNEQFF. The full variable domain, completed using reference TRBV5-1 and TRBJ2-1, is KAGVTQTPRYLIKTRGQQVTLSCSPISGHRSVSWYQQTPGQGLQFLFEYFSETQRNKGNFPGRFSGRQFSNSRSEMNVSTLELGDSALYLCASSPGTSGGQGYNEQFFGPGTRLTVL.

This clonotype was observed a few times. This sequence joins TRBV2 and TRBJ1-5; D is uncertain. V lost 4 bases and J lost 1, with 8 bases in between. Germline CDR1 is SNHLY and CDR2 is FYNNEI. CDR3 size: 14 residues. The CDR3 DNA reads TGTGCCAGCAGTGCGGGAGGGAGCAATCAGCCCCAGCATTTT. This gives the protein CASSAGGSNQPQHF. Supplemented by reference TRBV2 and TRBJ1-5, the full variable domain reads EPEVTQTPSHQVTQMGQEVILRCVPISNHLYFYWYRQILGQKVEFLVSFYNNEISEKSEIFDDQFSVERPDGSNFTLKIRSTKLEDSAMYFCASSAGGSNQPQHFGDGTRLSIL.

In its sample, this clonotype was seen a few times. CDR3 sequence reads: CASPKAMGELSPYNEQFF. DNA of the CDR3: TGTGCCAGCCCCAAAGCGATGGGGGAGCTGTCACCCTACAATGAGCAGTTCTTC. The V and J genes are TRBV21-1 and TRBJ2-1; TRBD1, the table's D call, lacks a check against the DNA. TRBV21-1 is deemed a pseudogene. CDR3 length: 18 residues.

The sample holds many counts of this clonotype. The gene calls are TRBV28 and TRBJ1-1; 8 bases fit TRBD1. Looked up from germline, CDR1 is MDHEN and CDR2 is SYDVKM. The junction had 14 bases not matched to a gene; V was cut back by 5 bases and J by 6 bases. The CDR3 contains 16 residues. The CDR3: CASSPPPRQGSAEAFF. The CDR3 coding sequence is TGTGCCAGCAGTCCACCACCTCGACAGGGGAGCGCTGAAGCTTTCTTT. Filled out from reference TRBV28 and TRBJ1-1, the complete variable domain reads DVKVTQSSRYLVKRTGEKVFLECVQDMDHENMFWYRQDPGLGLRLIYFSYDVKMKEKGDIPEGYSVSREKKERFSLILESASTNQTSMYLCASSPPPRQGSAEAFFGQGTRLTVV.

This clonotype was recorded a few times. The gene calls are TRBV20-1 and TRBJ1-2; 8 positions agree with TRBD1. V was clipped by 2 bases and J by 4 bases; unmatched bases: 12. Germline CDR1 and CDR2: DFQATT and SNEGSKA (reference sequence). The CDR3 loop spans 16 amino acids. CDR3 in amino acids: CSARPLDRDGSYGYTF. CDR3 nucleotides: TGCAGTGCTAGACCGCTGGACAGGGATGGGAGCTATGGCTACACCTTC.

V and J are TRBV7-6 and TRBJ1-5, with TRBD1 as a possible D gene (6 bases). Deletions cut 5 bases from V and 9 bases from J, with 14 bases between. Germline V gene lookup returns CDR1 SGHVS and CDR2 FNYEAQ. CDR3 length: 13 amino acids. The CDR3 nucleotides read TGTGCCAGCAGCCCGACAGGCGGCGGGCCCCAGCATTTT. Translating gives CASSPTGGGPQHF.

There are a few counts of this clonotype. The rearrangement links TRBV10-3 to TRBJ2-2; D unresolved. Trimming removed 10 bases from V and 5 bases from J, with 8 bases in between. The CDR3 loop spans 11 amino acids. Germline V gene data show CDR1 as ENHRY and CDR2 as SYGVKD. The CDR3 DNA reads as TGTGCCACCGGGCTAACCGGGGAGCTGTTTTTT. Translated: CATGLTGELFF.

The chain employs TRBV12-3 or TRBV12-4 and TRBJ2-7; D is possibly TRBD2 (5 bases). Trimming shortened V by 6 bases and J by 7 bases, and 16 bases separated the two germline ends. CDR3 length: 13 residues. The DNA of the CDR3 is TGTGCCAGCAGCGTCGGAGGACCGGGGGAGCAGTACTTC. Protein: CASSVGGPGEQYF.

This clonotype was counted at least ten times. As DNA, the CDR3 is TGTGCCAGCAAATCAGTGAACACTGAAGCTTTCTTT. As protein: CASKSVNTEAFF. The chain combines TRBV27 with TRBJ1-1, with D unresolved. This CDR3 comprises 12 residues. Between the trimmed V and J ends, which lost 7 bases and 0 bases, there was a span of 6 bases. Germline V gene sequence: CDR1 MNHEY, CDR2 SMNVEV (reference sequence).

This chain links TRBV7-2 with TRBJ2-3, with TRBD1 identical over 7 bases. The length of the CDR3 is 14 residues. CDR1 SGHTA and CDR2 FQGNSA come from the germline V gene. V lost 5 bases and J lost 4; bases outside the gene matches: 6. The CDR3 spells CASSLGQDADTQYF. In DNA, the CDR3 is TGTGCCAGCAGCCTAGGACAGGATGCAGATACGCAGTATTTT.

The gene calls are TRBV2 and TRBJ1-6; D ambiguous. Trimming shortened V by 4 bases and J by 6 bases, and 10 bases separated the two germline ends. The germline CDR1 and CDR2 sequences are SNHLY and FYNNEI. CDR3 length: 14 amino acids. The CDR3 coding sequence is TGTGCCAGCAGTGGCCCTCTATCTAATTCACCCCTCCACTTT. It translates to CASSGPLSNSPLHF.